This T cell receptor (beta chain) was identified in a study of cytomegalovirus exposure and HLA in healthy donors. Study details: Earlier sequencing of some 180 million T cells yielded fewer than 140 million unique TCR beta sequences. Findings and caveats of the study: Only CMV serostatus was available as immune exposure information. Presence/absence analyses assumed roughly uniform sequencing depth across donors, which may not hold.

This CDR3 has 17 residues. Per germline, CDR1 KGHSH and CDR2 LQKENI. The germline V and J ends were trimmed by 2 bases and 0 bases, with 14 bases remaining between them. This clone was counted between two and nine times. What it binds is not known. The PCR used 60 Vbeta and 13 Jbeta primers. The assay was immunoSEQ multiplex PCR, and TCRdb's table has in-frame clones only and misses some. The top ten clones hold approximately 1.5% of a sample with roughly 200,000 clones, 8.5% to 10% of them seen once. This receptor was taken from a woman aged 25 to 39 in good health and CMV-seropositive. The specimen sequenced was PBMCs. V and J are TRBV18 and TRBJ1-5, with D perhaps matching TRBD1 (5 bases). This CDR3 is CASSPGGGIRSNQPQHF. CDR3 DNA: TGTGCCAGCTCACCAGGGGGGGGGATACGTAGCAATCAGCCCCAGCATTTT.